This entry lists 17 T cell receptor beta chains sequenced from one sample in a study of blood T cell repertoires in COVID-19. The table came from immunoSEQ multiplex PCR; TCRdb's copy has only in-frame clones and leaves some out. The table records more than 200,000 clones, around 83% of them present only once. Sample: peripheral blood. All receptors come from a woman between 45 and 60 years old with acute or convalescent COVID-19.

The chain is built from TRBV6-5 and TRBJ2-3, with 8 bases aligning to TRBD2. V shed 6 bases, J shed 0 bases, and the junction held 2 bases outside the gene matches. The germline V gene encodes CDR1 MNHEY and CDR2 SVGAGI. This CDR3 has 14 amino acids. The CDR3 coding sequence is TGTGCCAGCAGGATAGCGGGAAGCACAGATACGCAGTATTTT. Translated, it gives CASRIAGSTDTQYF.

The genes are TRBV24-1 and TRBJ1-1; TRBD1 matches at 11 bases. CDR1 and CDR2 (germline): KGHDR, SFDVKD. Unmatched junction bases numbered 12, after V lost 12 bases and J lost 4 bases. This CDR3 comprises 15 residues. The CDR3 coding sequence is TGTGCCGTCGCGGGACAGGGGGTCCGAGGCACTGAAGCTTTCTTT. Translated, it gives CAVAGQGVRGTEAFF.

J is TRBJ2-5 and V is TRBV5-1, with TRBD2 identical over 9 bases. This CDR3 is built from 17 residues. The trim removed 6 bases at V and 5 bases at J, leaving 17 bases unmatched. Germline CDR1 is SGHRS and CDR2 is YFSETQ. CDR3 residues: CASTRASGEPGGETQYF. The CDR3 nucleotides read TGCGCCAGCACCCGGGCTAGCGGGGAGCCGGGAGGGGAGACCCAGTACTTC.

This clone was seen more than once but under ten times. The V and J genes are TRBV19 and TRBJ1-5; 8 bases agree with TRBD1. Germline V lookup: CDR1 LNHDA, CDR2 SQIVND (reference sequence). V was pared by 7 bases and J by 7 bases, with 12 bases of the junction left unmatched. This CDR3 has 15 residues. CDR3 in DNA: TGTGCCAGTACCTCGGCCACAGGGGGTATACAGCCCCAGCATTTT. Residues: CASTSATGGIQPQHF.

This rearrangement joins TRBV9 to TRBJ1-1; 11 bases align to TRBD1. CDR1 is SGDLS and CDR2 is YYNGEE in the germline V gene. The CDR3 totals 17 residues. With V trimmed by 0 bases and J by 3 bases, 7 bases remained unmatched. The CDR3, as DNA: TGTGCCAGCAGCGTAGGTCGGACAGGGGGCCGTGACACTGAAGCTTTCTTT. Translated: CASSVGRTGGRDTEAFF.

The chain joins TRBV4-1 to TRBJ2-7; D is perhaps TRBD2 (5 bases). Per germline, CDR1 MGHRA and CDR2 YSYEKL. The CDR3 extends over 15 amino acids. V was shortened by 0 bases and J by 2 bases, with 11 bases between the two germline ends. CDR3 sequence reads: CASSQDKNGAYEQYF. The CDR3 bases are TGCGCCAGCAGCCAAGATAAAAACGGGGCCTACGAGCAGTACTTC.

V usage is TRBV7-8 and J usage is TRBJ2-5, with TRBD1 matching over 8 bases. The CDR3 sequence is 13 residues long. Germline V gene lookup returns CDR1 SGHVS and CDR2 FQNEAQ. V trimming: 5 bases; J trimming: 5 bases; junction bases outside the gene matches: 4. The CDR3 coding sequence is TGTGCCAGCAGCCTTGGACAGGGCGAGACCCAGTACTTC. Translation gives CASSLGQGETQYF.

V gene TRBV27 combines with J gene TRBJ2-7, with 8 positions matching TRBD2. The V segment lost 3 bases and the J segment 4 bases; nucleotides outside the gene matches: 5. Germline values: CDR1 MNHEY, CDR2 SMNVEV (reference sequence). This CDR3 contains 14 residues. CDR3 DNA: TGTGCCAGCAGTTTTACGGCTAGCGGGTACGAGCAGTACTTC. This gives the protein CASSFTASGYEQYF.

The chain has TRBV9 and TRBJ2-1; D may be TRBD2 (5 bases). Germline V gene sequence: CDR1 SGDLS, CDR2 YYNGEE. The CDR3 totals 14 residues. With 0 bases removed from V and 9 bases from J, the gap between germline ends came to 13 bases. The CDR3 is CASSVGGLAGEQFF. CDR3 nucleotides: TGTGCCAGCAGCGTAGGTGGGCTAGCAGGTGAGCAGTTCTTC.

This clone appeared a single time. This chain uses TRBV5-1 with TRBJ2-3, with TRBD2 matching 11 bases. The length of the CDR3 is 16 residues. Germline-derived CDR1 and CDR2 are SGHRS and YFSETQ. The trim removed 4 bases at V and 6 bases at J, leaving 10 bases unmatched. The CDR3 DNA follows: TGCGCCAGCAGCCCGGGACTAGCGGAAAGGGTGGATACGCAGTATTTT. The encoded protein is CASSPGLAERVDTQYF.

This rearrangement joins TRBV24-1 to TRBJ1-5, with D unclear. V lost 5 bases and J 0 bases, leaving 10 bases between the germline ends. CDR1 is KGHDR and CDR2 is SFDVKD in the germline V gene. This CDR3 region has 15 residues. CDR3 DNA: TGTGCCACCAGTGGGCCATCCAATAGCAATCAGCCCCAGCATTTT. This encodes CATSGPSNSNQPQHF.

The rearrangement links TRBV14 to TRBJ1-2, with 9 bases identical to TRBD1. Germline V CDR1 and CDR2: SGHDN, FVKESK. V was clipped by 4 bases and J by 2 bases; unmatched bases: 5. The CDR3 loop spans 15 amino acids. CDR3 residues: CASSLPGTGNYGYTF. Written as DNA, the CDR3 is TGTGCCAGCAGCCTCCCCGGGACAGGGAACTATGGCTACACCTTC.

The rearrangement links TRBV5-5 to TRBJ2-1; the D is unclear. Trimming stripped 0 bases from V and 2 bases from J, with 3 bases between. Germline loops: CDR1 SGHKS, CDR2 YYEKEE (reference sequence). The CDR3 covers 13 residues. The CDR3: CASSLAPYNEQFF. Here the CDR3 DNA reads TGTGCCAGCAGCTTGGCTCCCTACAATGAGCAGTTCTTC. Full variable domain (remainder filled in from reference TRBV5-5 and TRBJ2-1): DAGVTQSPTHLIKTRGQQVTLRCSPISGHKSVSWYQQVLGQGPQFIFQYYEKEERGRGNFPDRFSARQFPNYSSELNVNALLLGDSALYLCASSLAPYNEQFFGPGTRLTVL.

This chain joins TRBV7-2 and TRBJ2-3; perhaps TRBD1 as D (5 bases). The ends were cut back, 3 bases at V and 5 bases at J, with 15 bases in the middle. The CDR3 sequence is 15 residues long. Germline CDR1 SGHTA, CDR2 FQGNSA. For the CDR3, the DNA is TGTGCCAGCAGCTTTTTAGGACACATCGGAGATACGCAGTATTTT. Residues: CASSFLGHIGDTQYF.

V and J are TRBV7-6 and TRBJ2-3, with D perhaps TRBD1 (5 bases). V lost 0 bases and J 2 bases, leaving 15 bases between the germline ends. Looked up from germline, CDR1 is SGHVS and CDR2 is FNYEAQ. The CDR3 has 17 residues. The CDR3 loop is CASSLAQGPTYTDTQYF. In DNA form, the CDR3 reads TGTGCCAGCAGCTTAGCGCAGGGTCCCACTTACACAGATACGCAGTATTTT.

Here the CDR3 DNA reads TGTGCCAGCAGTGGTACTAGCAATGAGCAGTTCTTC. It translates to CASSGTSNEQFF. The genes are TRBV2 and TRBJ2-1; a weak D match, TRBD2 (5 bases). The germline gives CDR1 SNHLY, CDR2 FYNNEI. The length of the CDR3 is 12 residues. Trimming left V 4 bases short and J 6 bases short, with 7 bases between.

This chain joins TRBV11-2 and TRBJ1-2; 9 bases fit TRBD1. Losses at the gene ends were 7 bases for V and 0 bases for J; bases not matched to a gene: 18. There are 19 residues in the CDR3. CDR1 and CDR2 (germline): SGHAT, FQNNGV. This chain's CDR3 is CASTSPNPGQGESNYGYTF. The CDR3 region has the DNA TGTGCCAGCACCTCCCCAAACCCGGGACAGGGAGAGTCTAACTATGGCTACACCTTC.